Detailed here is one T cell receptor beta chain. Clones were read by immunoSEQ multiplex PCR, and TCRdb kept only the in-frame ones, dropping some. Among approximately 88,000 clones listed, around 92% were seen once. The sample belongs to a study of T cell changes during pregnancy in multiple sclerosis. Sequenced material: peripheral blood, taken in the first trimester of pregnancy. This clonotype was sampled from a female donor with multiple sclerosis, enrolled in a pregnancy study.

CDR3 DNA sequence: TGTGCCAGCAGCTTCGACAGGGTAGTAGCCAAAAACATTCAGTACTTC. Its protein is CASSFDRVVAKNIQYF. The rearrangement links TRBV5-6 to TRBJ2-4, with 7 bases lining up with TRBD1. The V segment lost 2 bases and the J segment 0 bases; nucleotides outside the gene matches: 5. CDR1 SGHDT and CDR2 YYEEEE come from the germline V gene. The CDR3 has 16 amino acids.